Below are 18 T cell receptor beta chains sequenced from a single sample in a study of blood T cell repertoires in COVID-19. Only in-frame clones appear in the TCRdb table, and some are missing; sequencing was by immunoSEQ multiplex PCR. The repertoire has 140,000 or so clones, around nine tenths of them found once; the top ten carry around 1.5%. Material for sequencing was peripheral blood. The source of these receptors is a human donor in a cohort sampled during active COVID-19.

The rearrangement links TRBV7-8 to TRBJ1-1; 7 nucleotides match TRBD1. CDR1 is SGHVS and CDR2 is FQNEAQ in the germline V gene. The CDR3 extends over 19 amino acids. V dropped 4 bases and J dropped 3; count of bases not matched to a gene: 20. The CDR3 DNA reads TGTGCCAGCAGCTGGCAAGCGACGACAGGGATGTTCTTGGACACTGAAGCTTTCTTT. It translates to CASSWQATTGMFLDTEAFF.

The chain couples TRBV29-1 to TRBJ1-1, with 8 positions matching TRBD1. The CDR3 is made up of 13 amino acids. V was clipped by 7 bases and J by 1 base; unmatched bases: 5. Germline CDR1 reads SQVTM; CDR2 reads ANQGSEA. The CDR3 nucleotides read TGCAGCGCCGGGGACAGGACGAACACTGAAGCTTTCTTT. This sequence encodes CSAGDRTNTEAFF. The full variable domain, in which reference TRBV29-1 and TRBJ1-1 provide the parts outside the CDR3, is SAVISQKPSRDICQRGTSLTIQCQVDSQVTMMFWYRQQPGQSLTLIATANQGSEATYESGFVIDKFPISRPNLTFSTLTVSNMSPEDSSIYLCSAGDRTNTEAFFGQGTRLTVV.

The chain couples TRBV30 to TRBJ2-5; D assignment may be TRBD1 or TRBD2 (7 bases each). CDR1 is GTSNPN and CDR2 is SVGIG in the germline V gene (reference sequence). CDR3 length: 14 amino acids. V was shortened by 8 bases and J by 5 bases, with 21 bases between the two germline ends. The CDR3 here is CARGRGRTKETQYF. CDR3 nucleotides: TGTGCCAGGGGGCGGGGGCGAACGAAGGAGACCCAGTACTTC.

On this clone itself: The same CDR3 can be traced to other DNA sequences in this sample. The CDR3 protein is CASSYPDRGGYTF. CDR3 DNA: TGTGCCAGCAGTTACCCTGACAGGGGTGGCTACACCTTC. This chain joins TRBV6-5 and TRBJ1-2; 8 positions match TRBD1. The CDR3 consists of 13 residues. Germline V gives CDR1 MNHEY, CDR2 SVGAGI. Losses at the gene ends were 2 bases for V and 7 bases for J; bases not matched to a gene: 3.

The V gene is TRBV19, the J gene TRBJ2-1, with 8 nucleotides matching TRBD2. V was clipped by 6 bases and J by 0 bases; unmatched bases: 1. CDR1 is LNHDA and CDR2 is SQIVND in the germline V gene (reference sequence). The CDR3 spans 14 residues. CDR3 residues: CASSGTSSYNEQFF. The CDR3 nucleotides read TGTGCCAGTAGCGGGACTAGCTCCTACAATGAGCAGTTCTTC.

J is TRBJ2-1 and V is TRBV4-1; TRBD2 agrees at 10 bases. V lost 2 bases, J lost 9 bases, and 10 bases stayed unmatched. CDR3 length: 16 amino acids. Germline V gene sequence: CDR1 MGHRA, CDR2 YSYEKL. DNA of the CDR3: TGCGCCAGCAGCCAAAACAGCGGGGGGGCAGGAGGTGAGCAGTTCTTC. Translated: CASSQNSGGAGGEQFF.

This clone appeared once. The chain combines TRBV5-1 with TRBJ2-1, with 13 bases that match TRBD2. The CDR3 runs to 16 residues. V lost 6 bases and J lost 3; bases outside the gene matches: 6. Germline values: CDR1 SGHRS, CDR2 YFSETQ. The CDR3 loop is CASKGLAGVNYNEQFF. CDR3 sequence (DNA): TGCGCCAGCAAAGGACTAGCGGGGGTAAACTACAATGAGCAGTTCTTC.

This chain joins TRBV14 and TRBJ1-1; D is unclear. Trimming took off 0 bases at V and 0 bases at J, with 8 bases between the two ends. Per the germline V gene, CDR1 is SGHDN and CDR2 is FVKESK. CDR3 length equals 15 residues. CDR3 amino acids: CASSQEVSVNTEAFF. As DNA, the CDR3 is TGTGCCAGCAGCCAAGAGGTTTCGGTGAACACTGAAGCTTTCTTT. The full variable domain, in which reference TRBV14 and TRBJ1-1 provide the parts outside the CDR3, is EAGVTQFPSHSVIEKGQTVTLRCDPISGHDNLYWYRRVMGKEIKFLLHFVKESKQDESGMPNNRFLAERTGGTYSTLKVQPAELEDSGVYFCASSQEVSVNTEAFFGQGTRLTVV.

The sample holds a few counts of this clone. The rearrangement links TRBV7-3 to TRBJ2-3, with 8 bases that match TRBD2. With V trimmed by 2 bases and J by 4 bases, 5 bases remained unmatched. Germline lookup yields CDR1 SGHTA and CDR2 FQGTGA. This CDR3 region has 15 residues. The CDR3 here is CASSLAGGFPDTQYF. The CDR3 DNA is TGTGCCAGCAGCTTAGCGGGGGGTTTCCCAGATACGCAGTATTTT.

The genes are TRBV7-2 and TRBJ1-5; D is uncertain. Germline V CDR1 and CDR2: SGHTA, FQGNSA. The CDR3 contains 14 residues. The germline V and J ends were trimmed by 1 base and 7 bases, with 11 bases remaining between them. In DNA, the CDR3 is TGTGCCAGCAGCTTAGGCCCACAGAGCCAGCCCCAGCATTTT. Its translation: CASSLGPQSQPQHF.

The V and J genes are TRBV7-3 and TRBJ1-1, with 8 positions matching TRBD1. Germline values: CDR1 SGHTA, CDR2 FQGTGA. There are 14 residues in the CDR3. Trimming cost V 5 bases and J 5 bases; bases outside gene matches: 7. CDR3 nucleotides: TGTGCCAGCAGCCGCAGGGGGCTAGGAACTGAAGCTTTCTTT. Residues: CASSRRGLGTEAFF.

The V gene is TRBV5-3, the J gene TRBJ2-7, with 10 bases matching TRBD1. TRBV5-3 is assigned to the ORF class and has an uncertain function. With 1 base clipped from V and 3 bases from J, the junction kept 16 bases outside the gene matches. The length of the CDR3 is 19 residues. The CDR3, as DNA: TGTGCCAGAAGCTTGTTTCACGGCGTCGGGACAGGGGTTTGCTACGAGCAGTACTTC. Amino acid sequence: CARSLFHGVGTGVCYEQYF.

V is TRBV20-1 and J is TRBJ1-2; maybe TRBD1 (5 bases). Trimming left V 4 bases short and J 1 base short, with 16 bases between. The germline V gene has CDR1 DFQATT and CDR2 SNEGSKA (reference sequence). This CDR3 region has 15 residues. DNA of the CDR3: TGCAGTGCTATTGAAACAGGAGACCTTAACTATGGCTACACCTTC. Translating it yields CSAIETGDLNYGYTF.

This chain uses TRBV5-5 with TRBJ1-2; TRBD1 matches 9 bases. This CDR3 contains 15 residues. Germline CDR1 reads SGHKS; CDR2 reads YYEKEE (reference sequence). The V and J ends lost 2 bases and 7 bases, in that order; junction bases with no gene match: 9. The CDR3 sequence is CASSLPGQGMSGYTF. The CDR3 bases are TGTGCCAGCAGCTTACCGGGACAGGGAATGAGTGGCTACACCTTC.

The V call is TRBV7-3, the J call TRBJ1-2; the match to TRBD1 covers 7 bases. This CDR3 comprises 16 residues. After removal of 2 bases from V and 2 bases from J, the junction contained 8 bases not matched to a gene. Germline CDR1 reads SGHTA; CDR2 reads FQGTGA. The CDR3 nucleotides are TGTGCCAGCAGCTTAGGGCCACAGGGGCAGAACTATGGCTACACCTTC. It is translated as CASSLGPQGQNYGYTF.

The chain uses TRBV10-3 and TRBJ1-6, with 9 bases lining up with TRBD1. The V segment lost 6 bases and the J segment 6 bases; nucleotides outside the gene matches: 9. The CDR3 contains 16 residues. CDR1 ENHRY and CDR2 SYGVKD come from the germline V gene. The CDR3 is CAISSPGQGPNSPLHF. In DNA, the CDR3 is TGTGCCATCAGCAGTCCTGGACAGGGGCCTAATTCACCCCTCCACTTT.

The chain combines TRBV11-2 with TRBJ2-7; maybe TRBD1 (6 bases). The germline gives CDR1 SGHAT, CDR2 FQNNGV. The CDR3 runs 14 residues. Trimming shortened V by 3 bases and J by 3 bases, and 12 bases separated the two germline ends. The CDR3: CASSFEGVFYEQYF. As DNA, the CDR3 is TGTGCCAGCAGCTTCGAGGGGGTTTTCTACGAGCAGTACTTC.

V is TRBV5-1 and J is TRBJ1-1; no clear D gene. Trimming shortened V by 2 bases and J by 3 bases, and 14 bases separated the two germline ends. Germline assignment: CDR1 SGHRS and CDR2 YFSETQ. The CDR3 loop spans 15 amino acids. The CDR3 here is CASSFANRQDTEAFF. CDR3 coding DNA: TGCGCCAGCAGCTTCGCTAACCGGCAGGACACTGAAGCTTTCTTT.